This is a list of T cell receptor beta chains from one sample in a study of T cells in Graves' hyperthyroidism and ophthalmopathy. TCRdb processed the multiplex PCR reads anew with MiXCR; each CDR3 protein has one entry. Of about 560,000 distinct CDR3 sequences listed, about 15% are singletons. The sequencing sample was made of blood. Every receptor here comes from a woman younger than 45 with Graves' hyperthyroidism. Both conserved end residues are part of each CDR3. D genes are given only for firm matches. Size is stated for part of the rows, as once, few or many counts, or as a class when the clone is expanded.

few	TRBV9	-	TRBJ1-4	CASSVAGTNEKLFF	TGTGCCAGCAGCGTAGCCGGTACTAATGAAAAACTGTTTTTT
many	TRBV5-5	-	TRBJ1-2	CASSLGTALGYGYTF	TGTGCCAGCAGCCTTGGAACCGCACTGGGCTATGGCTACACCTTC
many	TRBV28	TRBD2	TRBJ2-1	CASSFPELAGHYNEQFF	TGTGCCAGCAGTTTTCCGGAACTAGCGGGGCACTACAATGAGCAGTTCTTC
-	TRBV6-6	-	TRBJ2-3	CASSYLPGYDTDTQYF	TGTGCCAGCAGTTACTTGCCGGGATACGACACAGATACGCAGTATTTT
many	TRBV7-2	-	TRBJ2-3	CASSSHSAGNPDTQYF	TGTGCCAGCAGCTCCCACTCGGCAGGAAATCCAGATACGCAGTATTTT
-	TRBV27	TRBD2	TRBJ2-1	CASGFSGGPWNEQFF	TGTGCCAGCGGATTTTCGGGAGGGCCCTGGAATGAGCAGTTCTTC
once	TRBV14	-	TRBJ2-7	CASSQDGFRVSYEQYF	TGTGCCAGCAGCCAAGATGGGTTCCGGGTCTCCTACGAGCAGTACTTC
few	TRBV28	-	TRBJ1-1	CASSSPQGGTEAFF	TGTGCCAGCAGTTCGCCACAGGGAGGTACTGAAGCTTTCTTT
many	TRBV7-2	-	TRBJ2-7	CASSPVRVGGSGYEQYF	TGTGCCAGCAGCCCAGTTCGGGTCGGGGGAAGTGGATACGAGCAGTACTTC
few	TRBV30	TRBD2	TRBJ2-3	CAWSVPPHQGLATDTQYF	TGTGCCTGGAGTGTACCTCCCCATCAGGGACTAGCGACAGATACGCAGTATTTT
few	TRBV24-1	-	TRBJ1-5	CATRKGCYSNQPQHF	TGTGCCACCAGGAAGGGGTGCTATAGCAATCAGCCCCAGCATTTT
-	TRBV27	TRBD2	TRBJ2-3	CASSSSGRGFTDTQYF	TGTGCCAGCAGTTCCAGCGGGAGGGGTTTTACAGATACGCAGTATTTT
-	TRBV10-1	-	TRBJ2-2	CASSEFGGANTGELFF	TGCGCCAGCAGTGAGTTTGGCGGCGCGAACACCGGGGAGCTGTTTTTT
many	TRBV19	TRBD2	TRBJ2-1	CASSIRLAGGPIPASYNEQFF	TGTGCCAGTAGTATCCGACTAGCGGGAGGGCCAATCCCGGCCTCCTACAATGAGCAGTTCTTC
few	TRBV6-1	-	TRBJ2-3	CARQGGSTDTQYF	TGTGCCCGGCAGGGGGGTTCCACAGATACGCAGTATTTT
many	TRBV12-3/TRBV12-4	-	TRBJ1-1	CASSLGARGSEAFF	TGTGCCAGCAGTTTAGGGGCCCGCGGCTCTGAAGCTTTCTTT
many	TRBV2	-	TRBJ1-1	CASSETLSTEAFF	TGTGCCAGCAGTGAAACATTAAGCACTGAAGCTTTCTTT